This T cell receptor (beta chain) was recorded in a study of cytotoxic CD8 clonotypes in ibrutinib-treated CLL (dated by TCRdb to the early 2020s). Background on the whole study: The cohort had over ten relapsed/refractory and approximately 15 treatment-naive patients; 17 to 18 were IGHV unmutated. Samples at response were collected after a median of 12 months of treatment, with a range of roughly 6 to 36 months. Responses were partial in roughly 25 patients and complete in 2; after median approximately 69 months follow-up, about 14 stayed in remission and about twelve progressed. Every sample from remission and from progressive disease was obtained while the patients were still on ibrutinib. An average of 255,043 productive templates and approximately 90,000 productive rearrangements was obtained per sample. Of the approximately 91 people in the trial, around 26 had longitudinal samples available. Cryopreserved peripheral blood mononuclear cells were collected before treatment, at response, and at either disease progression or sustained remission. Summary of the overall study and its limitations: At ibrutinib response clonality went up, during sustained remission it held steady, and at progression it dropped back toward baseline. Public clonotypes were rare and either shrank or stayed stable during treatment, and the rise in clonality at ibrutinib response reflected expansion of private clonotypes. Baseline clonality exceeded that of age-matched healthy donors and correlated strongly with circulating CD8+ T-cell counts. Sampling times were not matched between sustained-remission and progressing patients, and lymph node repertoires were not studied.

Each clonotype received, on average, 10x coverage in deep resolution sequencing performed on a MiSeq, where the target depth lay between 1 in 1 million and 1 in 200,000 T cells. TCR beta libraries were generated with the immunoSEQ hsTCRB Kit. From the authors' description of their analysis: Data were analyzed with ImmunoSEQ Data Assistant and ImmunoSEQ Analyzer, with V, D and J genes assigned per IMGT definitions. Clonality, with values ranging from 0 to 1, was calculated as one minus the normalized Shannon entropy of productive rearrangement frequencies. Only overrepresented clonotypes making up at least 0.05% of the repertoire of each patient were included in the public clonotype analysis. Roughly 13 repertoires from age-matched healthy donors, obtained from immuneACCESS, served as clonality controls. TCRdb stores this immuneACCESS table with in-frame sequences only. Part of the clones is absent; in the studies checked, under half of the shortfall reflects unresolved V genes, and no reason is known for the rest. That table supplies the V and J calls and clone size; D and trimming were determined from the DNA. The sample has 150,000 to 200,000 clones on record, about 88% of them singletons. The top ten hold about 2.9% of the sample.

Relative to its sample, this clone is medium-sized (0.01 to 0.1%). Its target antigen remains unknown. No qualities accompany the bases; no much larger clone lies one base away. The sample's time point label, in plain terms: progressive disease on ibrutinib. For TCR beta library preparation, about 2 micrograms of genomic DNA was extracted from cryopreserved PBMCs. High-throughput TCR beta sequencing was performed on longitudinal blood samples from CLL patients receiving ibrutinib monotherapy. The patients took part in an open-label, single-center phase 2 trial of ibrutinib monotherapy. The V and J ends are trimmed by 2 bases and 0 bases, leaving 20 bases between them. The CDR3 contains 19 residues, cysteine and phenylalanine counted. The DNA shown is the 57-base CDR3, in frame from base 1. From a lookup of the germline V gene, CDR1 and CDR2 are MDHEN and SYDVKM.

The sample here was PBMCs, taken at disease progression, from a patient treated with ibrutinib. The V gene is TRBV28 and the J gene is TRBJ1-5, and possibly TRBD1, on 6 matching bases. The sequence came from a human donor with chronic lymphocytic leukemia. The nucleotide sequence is TGTGCCAGCAGTTTAGGGTCGGCAGGGGCGCTGGATAGCAATCAGCCCCAGCATTTT. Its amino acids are CASSLGSAGALDSNQPQHF.